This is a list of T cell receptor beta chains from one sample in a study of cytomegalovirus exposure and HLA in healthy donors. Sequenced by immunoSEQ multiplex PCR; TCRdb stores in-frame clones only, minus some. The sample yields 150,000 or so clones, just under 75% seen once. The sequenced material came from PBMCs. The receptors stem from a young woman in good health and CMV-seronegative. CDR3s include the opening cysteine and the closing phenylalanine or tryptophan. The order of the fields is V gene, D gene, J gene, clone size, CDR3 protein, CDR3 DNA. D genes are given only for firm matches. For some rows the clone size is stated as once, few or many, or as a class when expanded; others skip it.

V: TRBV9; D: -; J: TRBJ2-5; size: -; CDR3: CASSVVERGLQETQYF; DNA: TGTGCCAGCAGCGTAGTTGAGCGCGGCCTCCAAGAGACCCAGTACTTC
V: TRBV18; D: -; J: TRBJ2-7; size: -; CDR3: CASSPPGHPYEQYF; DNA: TGTGCCAGCTCACCCCCGGGACACCCCTACGAGCAGTACTTC
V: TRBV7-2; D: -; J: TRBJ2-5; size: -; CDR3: CASSLGFRRSQYF; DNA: TGTGCCAGCAGCTTAGGTTTCCGTCGGTCCCAGTACTTC
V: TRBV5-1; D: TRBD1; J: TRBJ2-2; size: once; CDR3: CASSPRTGRSTGELFF; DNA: TGCGCCAGCAGCCCCCGGACAGGCAGAAGCACCGGGGAGCTGTTTTTT
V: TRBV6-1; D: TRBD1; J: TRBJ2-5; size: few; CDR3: CASSEGPGGSLETQYF; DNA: TGTGCCAGCAGTGAGGGCCCAGGGGGCTCTTTAGAGACCCAGTACTTC
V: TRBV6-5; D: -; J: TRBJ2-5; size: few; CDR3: CASRLPPRETQYF; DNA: TGTGCCAGCAGACTACCACCTCGAGAGACCCAGTACTTC
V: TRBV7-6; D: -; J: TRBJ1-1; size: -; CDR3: CASSLVGGNTEAFF; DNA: TGTGCCAGCAGCTTAGTGGGAGGGAACACTGAAGCTTTCTTT
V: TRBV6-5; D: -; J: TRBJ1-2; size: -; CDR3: CASNPASRGMSGYTF; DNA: TGTGCCAGCAATCCAGCTTCTCGGGGAATGTCCGGCTACACCTTC
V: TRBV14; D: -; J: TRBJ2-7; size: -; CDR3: CASSLTQGAYEQYF; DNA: TGTGCCAGCAGCCTTACCCAAGGGGCCTACGAGCAGTACTTC
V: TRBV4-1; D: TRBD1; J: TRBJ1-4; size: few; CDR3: CASSQREDRGNEKLFF; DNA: TGCGCCAGCAGCCAAAGGGAGGACAGGGGGAATGAAAAACTGTTTTTT
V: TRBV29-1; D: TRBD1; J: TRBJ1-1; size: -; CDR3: CSVSTGVSTEAFF; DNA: TGCAGCGTCTCGACAGGGGTGAGCACTGAAGCTTTCTTT
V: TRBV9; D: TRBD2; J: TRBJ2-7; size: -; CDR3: CASSAGRGGPYEQYF; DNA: TGTGCCAGCAGCGCCGGGCGGGGGGGGCCCTACGAGCAGTACTTC
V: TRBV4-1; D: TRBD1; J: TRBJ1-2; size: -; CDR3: CASSQGTVTLYGYTF; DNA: TGCGCCAGCAGCCAGGGGACAGTTACGCTCTATGGCTACACCTTC
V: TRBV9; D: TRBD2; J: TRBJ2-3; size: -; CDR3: CASSLSRLAGARVSTQYF; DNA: TGTGCCAGCAGCCTCAGTAGACTAGCGGGAGCCCGAGTTAGTACGCAGTATTTT
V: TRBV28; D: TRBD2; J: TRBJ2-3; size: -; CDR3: CASSPTSGGARDTQYF; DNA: TGTGCCAGCAGTCCCACTAGCGGGGGGGCCAGAGATACGCAGTATTTT
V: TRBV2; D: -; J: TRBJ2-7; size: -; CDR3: CASRDPGLSYEQYF; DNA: TGTGCCAGCAGGGACCCGGGACTTTCCTACGAGCAGTACTTC
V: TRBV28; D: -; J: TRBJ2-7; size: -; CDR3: CASSLQQGTEQYF; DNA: TGTGCCAGCAGTTTACAACAGGGAACCGAGCAGTACTTC
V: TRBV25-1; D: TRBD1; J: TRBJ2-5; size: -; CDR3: CASSDGTGDLETQYF; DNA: TGTGCCAGCAGTGACGGGACAGGGGATCTGGAGACCCAGTACTTC
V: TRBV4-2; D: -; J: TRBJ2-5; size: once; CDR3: CASSQFLAETQYF; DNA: TGTGCCAGCAGCCAGTTCCTAGCGGAGACCCAGTACTTC
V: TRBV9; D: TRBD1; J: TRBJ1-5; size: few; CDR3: CASSGGQADSNQPQHF; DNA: TGTGCCAGCAGCGGAGGACAGGCTGATAGCAATCAGCCCCAGCATTTT
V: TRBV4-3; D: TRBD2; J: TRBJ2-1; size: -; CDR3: CASSQDVSGRVYNEQFF; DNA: TGCGCCAGCAGCCAAGATGTAAGCGGGAGGGTATACAATGAGCAGTTCTTC
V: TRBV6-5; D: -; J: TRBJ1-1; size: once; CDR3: CASSYDRFSEAFF; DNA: TGTGCCAGCAGTTACGACAGATTTTCTGAAGCTTTCTTT
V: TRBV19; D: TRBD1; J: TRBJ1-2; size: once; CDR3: CASSMQQGYGYTF; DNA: TGTGCCAGTAGTATGCAACAGGGGTATGGCTACACCTTC
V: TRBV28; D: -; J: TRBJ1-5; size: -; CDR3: CATMGGEQPQHF; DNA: TGTGCCACCATGGGCGGGGAACAGCCCCAGCATTTT
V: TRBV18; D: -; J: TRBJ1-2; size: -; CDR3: CASSPEPGATYGYTF; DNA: TGTGCCAGCTCACCGGAGCCAGGGGCCACCTATGGCTACACCTTC
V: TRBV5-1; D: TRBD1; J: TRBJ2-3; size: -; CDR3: CASSLVQGGTDTQYF; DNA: TGCGCCAGCAGCTTGGTACAGGGGGGAACAGATACGCAGTATTTT
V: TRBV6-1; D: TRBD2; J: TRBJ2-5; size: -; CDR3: CASSEQSGGGETQYF; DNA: TGTGCCAGCAGTGAACAAAGCGGGGGAGGGGAGACCCAGTACTTC
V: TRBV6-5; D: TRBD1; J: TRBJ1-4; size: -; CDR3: CASSYEKAGGDEKLFF; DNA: TGTGCCAGCAGTTACGAAAAGGCAGGGGGAGATGAAAAACTGTTTTTT
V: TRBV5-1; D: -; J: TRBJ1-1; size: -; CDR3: CASSLETGNTEAFF; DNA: TGCGCCAGCAGCTTGGAGACAGGAAACACTGAAGCTTTCTTT
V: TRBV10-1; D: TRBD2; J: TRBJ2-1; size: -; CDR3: CASSPTSGRAYNEQFF; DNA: TGCGCCAGCAGCCCGACTAGCGGGAGGGCCTACAATGAGCAGTTCTTC
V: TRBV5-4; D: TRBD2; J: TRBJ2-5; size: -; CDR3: CATSPWGLAEQETQYF; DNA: TGTGCCACCTCACCGTGGGGACTAGCGGAACAAGAGACCCAGTACTTC
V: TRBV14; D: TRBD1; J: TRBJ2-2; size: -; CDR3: CASSQDRGYTGELFF; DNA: TGTGCCAGCAGCCAGGACAGGGGGTACACCGGGGAGCTGTTTTTT
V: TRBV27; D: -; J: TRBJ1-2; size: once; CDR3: CASSLSINYGYTF; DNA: TGTGCCAGCAGTTTAAGCATTAACTATGGCTACACCTTC
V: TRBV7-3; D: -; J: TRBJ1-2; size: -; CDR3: CASSLTGIGDGYTF; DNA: TGTGCCAGCAGCTTAACAGGGATAGGGGATGGCTACACCTTC
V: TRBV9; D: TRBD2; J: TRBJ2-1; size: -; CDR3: CASSVDRLGGGVFTEQFF; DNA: TGTGCCAGCAGCGTAGACCGCTTGGGCGGGGGGGTTTTTACTGAGCAGTTCTTC
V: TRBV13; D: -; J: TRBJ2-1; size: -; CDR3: CASSPGWAPSWNEQFF; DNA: TGTGCCAGCAGTCCGGGGTGGGCTCCTTCATGGAATGAGCAGTTCTTC
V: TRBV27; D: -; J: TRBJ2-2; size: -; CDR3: CASGAQNTGELFF; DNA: TGTGCCAGCGGGGCACAGAACACCGGGGAGCTGTTTTTT
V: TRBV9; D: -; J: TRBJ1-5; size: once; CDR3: CASSVMGGNQPQHF; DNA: TGTGCCAGCAGCGTCATGGGAGGCAATCAGCCCCAGCATTTT
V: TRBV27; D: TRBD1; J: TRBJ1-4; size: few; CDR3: CASSLGQGPPWTEKLFF; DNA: TGTGCCAGCAGTCTTGGACAGGGCCCTCCTTGGACTGAAAAACTGTTTTTT
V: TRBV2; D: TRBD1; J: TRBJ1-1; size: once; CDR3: CASSEDRFPEAFF; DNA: TGTGCCAGCAGCGAGGACAGGTTTCCCGAAGCTTTCTTT
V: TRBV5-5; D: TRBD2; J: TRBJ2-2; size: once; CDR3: CASRPRTSAGELFF; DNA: TGTGCCAGCAGACCAAGGACTAGCGCCGGGGAGCTGTTTTTT
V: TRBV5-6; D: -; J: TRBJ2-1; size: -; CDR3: CASSSSPLGDNEQFF; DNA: TGTGCCAGCAGCTCCTCTCCTTTAGGGGACAATGAGCAGTTCTTC
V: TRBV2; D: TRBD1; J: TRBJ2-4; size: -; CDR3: CATSGTGEAKNIQYF; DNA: TGTGCCACCTCCGGGACAGGGGAAGCCAAAAACATTCAGTACTTC
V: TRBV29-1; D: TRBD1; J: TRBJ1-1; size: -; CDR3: CSVGPTGGGTEAFF; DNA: TGCAGCGTTGGCCCGACAGGGGGAGGGACTGAAGCTTTCTTT
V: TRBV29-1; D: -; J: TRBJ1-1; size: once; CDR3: CSVENSANTEAFF; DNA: TGCAGCGTTGAAAACAGTGCCAACACTGAAGCTTTCTTT
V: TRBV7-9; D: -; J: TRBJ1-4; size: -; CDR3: CASSPSQRLFF; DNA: TGTGCCAGCAGCCCTAGTCAAAGGCTGTTTTTT
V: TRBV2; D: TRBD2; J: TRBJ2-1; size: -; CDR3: CASSLTSGRSNEQFF; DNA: TGTGCCAGCAGTTTGACTAGCGGGAGATCGAATGAGCAGTTCTTC
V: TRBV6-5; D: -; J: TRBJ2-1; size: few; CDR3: CASSEKEINEQFF; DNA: TGTGCCAGCAGTGAAAAGGAGATCAATGAGCAGTTCTTC
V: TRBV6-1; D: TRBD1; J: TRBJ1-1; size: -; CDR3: CASSDRAHTEAFF; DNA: TGTGCCAGCAGCGACAGGGCGCACACTGAAGCTTTCTTT